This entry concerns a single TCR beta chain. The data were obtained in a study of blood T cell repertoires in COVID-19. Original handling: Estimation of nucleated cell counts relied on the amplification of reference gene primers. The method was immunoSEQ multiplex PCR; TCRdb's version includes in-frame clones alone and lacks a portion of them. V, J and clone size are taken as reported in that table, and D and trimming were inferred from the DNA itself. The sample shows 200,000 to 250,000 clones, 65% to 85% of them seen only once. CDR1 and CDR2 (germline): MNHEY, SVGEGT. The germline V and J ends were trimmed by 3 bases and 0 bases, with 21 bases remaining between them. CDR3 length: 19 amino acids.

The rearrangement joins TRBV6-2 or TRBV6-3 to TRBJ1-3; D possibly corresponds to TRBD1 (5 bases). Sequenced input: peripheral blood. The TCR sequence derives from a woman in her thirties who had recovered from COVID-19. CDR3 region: CASSYLKTGRLGSGNTIYF. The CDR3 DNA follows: TGTGCCAGCAGTTATTTGAAAACAGGAAGGTTGGGCTCTGGAAACACCATATATTTT.